This T cell receptor (beta chain) came from a study of shared clonotypes between healthy human individuals (dated by TCRdb to the early 2020s). With regard to the full study: A couple of women and a few men aged 18 to 49 years were included in the cohort. To increase sequencing depth and limit assay-specific biases, different laboratories used diverse techniques to prepare libraries and sequence TCR repertoires. Per donor, leukapheresis produced somewhere between about 0.9 and 9.5 billion PBMCs. Blood TCR repertoires of a handful of healthy adults were deeply sequenced to estimate repertoire size and the extent of clonotype sharing between individuals. Per donor, three plates each were used for CD4 naive and CD4 memory, two for CD8 naive, and one for CD8 memory.

TCR CDR3 regions were amplified from genomic DNA by multiplex PCR using the deep immunoSEQ assay. For each cell subset, the extracted genomic DNA was distributed evenly across all wells of several immunoSEQ 96-well plates, and each plate served as one replicate. Each replicate PCR for sorted subsets received 150 to 250 ng genomic DNA, equal to about 30,000 T cell genomes. The purified libraries were quantified using a Qubit 3.0 fluorometer, sized with a Bioanalyzer 2100, and then quantified again using the KAPA Library Quantification kit. Each immunoSEQ 96-well plate was sequenced on its own single-read 150-cycle Illumina NextSeq 550 flow cell. Regarding the original processing steps: Because the immunoSEQ output held only junctional sequences and lacked quality scores, the filtering could not match the filtering applied to full-length reads. Sequences were annotated with PyIR, a Python wrapper for IgBLAST v1.9, using IMGT germline references to assign V/J genes and CDR3. Reads were filtered out if the reads had weak V/J assignments (E-value above 1e-6), no CDR3, stop codons, out-of-frame junctions, or ambiguous translated residues. V3J clonotypes were defined by identical inferred V gene, J gene, and CDR3 amino acid sequence. Percentage overlap between repertoires was computed as shared unique clonotypes divided by the size of the smaller repertoire. Richness of each repertoire was evaluated using RTK rarefaction, the Chao1 estimator, and Recon v2.1 estimates of unobserved clonotypes. For all TCRbeta clonotypes obtained by the gDNA method from a handful of donors, generation probabilities were computed with OLGA. TCRdb carries this immuneACCESS record with in-frame sequences only. Its versions omit some clonotypes, under half of them owing to an unresolved V gene in the studies checked, with the rest unexplained. V and J calls and clone size are as listed in that table; D and trimming were resolved from the DNA. Across this sample there are hundreds of thousands of clones, with roughly 96% seen only once. Clones ranked in the top ten supply about 0.11% of the sample.

Points the paper makes about the study in general: When several donors were compared, the shared fraction of clonotypes was around 5% for naive CD4, 3.5% to 4% for naive CD8, 2.3% for memory CD4, and around 0.4% for memory CD8. Based on pairwise subsampling, the degree of clonotype sharing among donors was expected to be affected by sequencing depth. Sampling was restricted to blood, and TCR repertoires in tissues likely differ from the TCR repertoires found in blood. The small number of donors limited the genetic and exposure-history diversity represented. Higher generation probabilities were observed for clonotypes shared by all four sorted-subset donors than for non-shared clonotypes. Rarefaction of sorted-subset datasets indicated incomplete sequencing despite the large sequencing depth. Naive subsets generally had larger estimated clonotype richness than memory subsets.

The CDR3 has 14 amino acids, counting the end cysteine and phenylalanine. Left in the record is the CDR3 DNA by itself, 42 bases read in frame from the first base. V lost 5 bases and J lost 1 base, and the count of bases not matched to a germline gene is 4. CDR1 and CDR2, looked up from the germline V gene (reference sequence), are MNHEY and SMNVEV. For the CD8 naive samples, CD45RO-negative cells were positively selected for CCR7, yielding a CD45RA+CCR7+ population from which TemRA cells were excluded. Healthy HIV-negative adults with no recently reported acute infections or vaccinations were included as donors. All donors were Caucasian adults living in Nashville, Tennessee, USA. Blood was obtained by leukapheresis, after which PBMCs were separated by Ficoll-Histopaque density gradient centrifugation and cryopreserved in liquid nitrogen vapor phase. Analytical flow cytometry was used to check the purity and quantity of each magnetically sorted T cell population. Genomic DNA was isolated from every sorted fraction and measured by UV absorbance on a Nanodrop 2000c.

Remarks on this clone: Its antigen is still unknown. Qualities for individual bases were not recorded, and no much larger clone is one base off.

Sequencing was performed on naive CD8+ T cells sorted from blood. The sample's cell subset or site, from its label and the paper: CD45RA+CCR7+. The source of this sequence is a woman aged 30 to 39 in good health. The chain was built from TRBV27 and TRBJ1-1; 7 nucleotides in the junction match TRBD1. The CDR3 has the sequence CASSPRTGNTEAFF. In nucleotide form, the sequence is TGTGCCAGCAGTCCCCGGACAGGGAACACTGAAGCTTTCTTT.